This TCR beta chain originates from a study of T cells after yellow fever vaccination (dated by TCRdb to between 2018 and 2021). Study-level background: Libraries from fractions with low cell numbers were prepared with the SMART-Seq v4 Ultra Low Input RNA kit. To follow T-cell clones before and after both primary and booster YFV17D yellow fever vaccination, bulk TCR alpha and beta repertoires underwent longitudinal sequencing. Two healthy male donors, one aged 18 to 30 and one aged 30 to 39 years, were included in the cohort. Blood was drawn at multiple timepoints before and after primary and secondary immunization, with bulk PBMC replicates and cell subsets isolated. Summary of the overall study and its limitations: Computational filtering was required because FACS-sorted repertoires could contain abundant contaminating clonotypes from the bulk population. A small fraction of clonotypes appeared in both the CD4 and CD8 compartments, likely as a result of convergent recombination. Only a couple of donors were included in the study, so the extent to which the findings can be generalized is limited. Most clones expanded after primary vaccination (approximately 97% of CD4 and around 88% of CD8) were re-detected after the booster, suggesting that broad memory maintenance occurred. The secondary T-cell response was found to be weaker but faster than the primary response, with a peak reached on day 5 rather than on day 15.

Synthesis of TCR cDNA relied on 5'RACE template switching, a step that introduced a universal primer site along with unique molecular identifiers. Priming of cDNA synthesis was performed from both the TCR alpha and TCR beta constant segments. Library amplification used two PCR steps, and the second PCR step added sample barcodes and sequencing adapters. Sequencing of the libraries was done on either Illumina HiSeq 2500 (2x100 bp) or NovaSeq (2x150 bp). On the study's bioinformatics: MIGEC was used to demultiplex reads and collapse the reads into UMI consensus sequences, and MiXCR was used for V(D)J alignment. Using edgeR on replicate PBMC samples, clonotypes were called vaccine-responding if FDR was below 0.01 and the log2 fold change was above 5 up to day 15. Each bulk clonotype received a CD4 or CD8 identity based on whether the sequenced CD4 or CD8 repertoire contained that clonotype at higher abundance. Clones were called with MiXCR by TCRdb after fastp trimmed the public reads at Q25, and only in-frame beta chains were retained. Here each entry gathers all rows of one CDR3 protein and keeps the most common genes and DNA. The authors' filters were not applied to this entry. This sample is represented by about 580,000 distinct CDR3 sequences; approximately 16% of them were singletons. 17% of the sample comes from the top ten.

According to the germline V gene, CDR1 reads LGHNA and CDR2 reads YNFKEQ. Trimming at the junction amounts to 0 bases on V and 0 bases on J, and the germline ends lie 19 bases apart. From cysteine to phenylalanine, the CDR3 is 19 amino acids long. Of all the DNA, just the CDR3 is kept, 57 bases in frame from base 1. To note about this clonotype: Its antigen is currently not known. Base qualities are not recorded, but no much larger clone differs from it by a single base.

The treatment or condition label corresponds to: live attenuated yellow fever vaccine strain. Two biological replicates of bulk PBMCs were collected at each blood-draw timepoint. A standard Ficoll-Paque protocol was used to isolate PBMCs from peripheral blood. TriZol was used to extract RNA from bulk PBMCs, CD4 and CD8 fractions, and dextramer-positive and dextramer-negative fractions. The TCR originated in a man between 18 and 35 years old who received the YFV17D yellow fever vaccine. The sample here was PBMCs, taken 5 to 6 days after the first yellow fever vaccination. In this chain, TRBV4-2 is recombined with TRBJ2-3; the D segment is perhaps TRBD1 or TRBD2, each sharing 5 matched bases. The CDR3 protein: CASSQDWATGATSTDTQYF. The nucleotide sequence reads TGTGCCAGCAGCCAAGATTGGGCTACCGGGGCCACTAGCACAGATACGCAGTATTTT.